The entry below describes one TCR beta chain. The CDR3 is 20 residues long. J was trimmed by 3 bases and V by 3 bases; bases with no gene match: 18. The sample belongs to a study of cytomegalovirus exposure and HLA in healthy donors. Primers: 60 Vbeta forward and 13 Jbeta reverse. This table comes from immunoSEQ multiplex PCR, and its TCRdb copy is limited to in-frame clones, with some not included. The sample shows 150,000 to 200,000 clones, roughly 75% of them seen only once. This sequence was found in a woman aged 40 to 55 in good health and CMV-seropositive. The sequencing input was PBMCs. The rearrangement links TRBV23-1 to TRBJ2-1; 9 nucleotides agree with TRBD1. TRBV23-1 counts as an open reading frame of uncertain function. CDR3 bases: TGCGCCAGCAGTCACTGTGCGGGCGGTCGGACAGGGGAGATCTACAATGAGCAGTTCTTC. Encoded protein: CASSHCAGGRTGEIYNEQFF.